Below, 15 T cell receptor beta chains from the same sample are listed, as sequenced in a study of blood T cells in healthy people across ages. Through a sample-barcoded 5' primer and a J-beta primer mix, a second PCR was run for roughly 6 to 12 cycles. In TCRdb, the 5' RACE reads were re-called with MiXCR into one record per CDR3 protein. The data contain more than 500,000 distinct CDR3 sequences, roughly a quarter of them singletons. Material: blood. The origin of the receptors is a woman in her seventies in good health.

J is TRBJ1-5 and V is TRBV9; D perhaps matches TRBD1 (6 bases). Per germline, CDR1 SGDLS and CDR2 YYNGEE. The CDR3 length is 15 residues. V lost 2 bases to trimming and J lost 0 bases, with 9 bases between them. Here the CDR3 reads CASSVGQNSNQPQHF. The CDR3 DNA is TGTGCCAGCAGCGTCGGACAGAATAGCAATCAGCCCCAGCATTTT. Full variable domain (missing parts from reference TRBV9 and TRBJ1-5): DSGVTQTPKHLITATGQRVTLRCSPRSGDLSVYWYQQSLDQGLQFLIQYYNGEERAKGNILERFSAQQFPDLHSELNLSSLELGDSALYFCASSVGQNSNQPQHFGDGTRLSIL.

This clonotype was detected once. CDR3 protein: CASSLDEGQPQHF. CDR3 nucleotides: TGTGCCAGCAGCTTAGATGAGGGCCAGCCCCAGCATTTT. The gene calls are TRBV7-2 and TRBJ1-5; unclear D gene. The CDR3 has 13 amino acids. CDR1 is SGHTA, CDR2 FQGNSA, per germline. The V end was cut by 1 base, the J end by 7 bases, with 8 bases between.

At least ten counts were recorded for this clonotype. The CDR3 DNA reads TGTGCCAGCAGTCAGGGGGCGGACTATGGCTACACCTTC. Translation: CASSQGADYGYTF. The chain employs TRBV7-9 and TRBJ1-2; 8 nucleotides match TRBD1. With V trimmed by 6 bases and J by 3 bases, 3 bases remained unmatched. CDR1 is SEHNR and CDR2 is FQNEAQ in the germline V gene (reference sequence). The CDR3 sequence is 13 residues long. Full variable domain (missing parts from reference TRBV7-9 and TRBJ1-2): DTGVSQNPRHKITKRGQNVTFRCDPISEHNRLYWYRQTLGQGPEFLTYFQNEAQLEKSRLLSDRFSAERPKGSFSTLEIQRTEQGDSAMYLCASSQGADYGYTFGSGTRLTVV.

This clonotype showed up just once. The V and J genes are TRBV7-8 and TRBJ2-5; 13 bases agree with TRBD2. The DNA end lines up better with TRBJ2-1; the J call may be wrong. This CDR3 comprises 16 residues. Germline loops: CDR1 SGHVS, CDR2 FQNEAQ. CDR3 region: CASSSPGTSGKYEQFF. The CDR3 bases are TGTGCCAGCAGCTCCCCGGGGACTAGCGGGAAGTACGAGCAGTTCTTC.

CDR3 sequence reads: CASSLEGETYGYTF. The CDR3 nucleotides read TGTGCCAGCAGCTTAGAGGGAGAGACATATGGCTACACCTTC. This chain uses TRBV7-8 with TRBJ1-2, with D hard to call. Germline V lookup: CDR1 SGHVS, CDR2 FQNEAQ. The CDR3 extends over 14 amino acids. V gave up 1 base and J gave up 5 bases, with 11 bases separating them.

This clonotype was observed a handful of times. The chain links TRBV20-1 to TRBJ2-5, with D possibly being TRBD1 (5 bases). Per germline, CDR1 DFQATT and CDR2 SNEGSKA (reference sequence). Between the trimmed V and J ends, which lost 5 bases and 3 bases, there was a span of 10 bases. CDR3 length: 12 amino acids. CDR3 nucleotide sequence: TGCAGTGCTTTTGACAGAAAAGAGACCCAGTACTTC. Translation gives CSAFDRKETQYF.

The chain carries TRBV4-3 and TRBJ2-1; maybe TRBD2 (7 bases). This CDR3 contains 17 residues. CDR1 is LGHNA and CDR2 is YSLEER in the germline V gene. Trimming shortened V by 0 bases and J by 2 bases, and 14 bases separated the two germline ends. The CDR3 reads CASSQDWGGAPYNEQFF. The CDR3 DNA follows: TGCGCCAGCAGCCAAGATTGGGGGGGGGCTCCCTACAATGAGCAGTTCTTC.

This clonotype occurred a few times. The genes are TRBV6-1 and TRBJ2-1; 8 bases agree with TRBD2. Germline V gene data show CDR1 as MNHNS and CDR2 as SASEGT. The CDR3 loop spans 16 amino acids. Trimming took 6 bases from V and 1 from J; bases not matched to a gene: 8. The CDR3 here is CASRLSGTRSYNEQFF. CDR3 nucleotides: TGTGCCAGCAGACTCTCCGGGACTAGATCCTACAATGAGCAGTTCTTC.

This clonotype came up a few times. The chain is built from TRBV24-1 and TRBJ2-6, with D uncertain. CDR1 KGHDR and CDR2 SFDVKD come from the germline V gene. The CDR3 sequence is 16 residues long. The germline V and J ends were trimmed by 3 bases and 0 bases, with 8 bases remaining between them. CDR3 protein: CATSDPTNSGANVLTF. Written as DNA, the CDR3 is TGTGCCACCAGTGATCCCACAAACTCTGGGGCCAACGTCCTGACTTTC.

V usage is TRBV7-9 and J usage is TRBJ1-6; TRBD1 aligns across 8 bases. V was pared by 5 bases and J by 11 bases, with 8 bases of the junction left unmatched. This CDR3 has 14 residues. Germline V gene sequence: CDR1 SEHNR, CDR2 FQNEAQ (reference sequence). CDR3 in amino acids: CASSNNPTGAPLHF. CDR3 in DNA: TGTGCCAGCAGCAATAACCCGACAGGGGCACCCCTCCACTTT.

The chain couples TRBV3-1 to TRBJ2-3; tentatively, D is TRBD1 (6 bases). This CDR3 is built from 16 residues. Trimming pared 2 bases from V and 3 bases from J, leaving 15 bases between. CDR1 is LGHDT, CDR2 YNNKEL, per germline (reference sequence). The CDR3 is CASSQRTTGSTDTQYF. The DNA for the CDR3 is TGTGCCAGCAGCCAAAGAACGACAGGATCTACAGATACGCAGTATTTT.

The chain couples TRBV2 to TRBJ2-2; TRBD1 is a possible D gene (5 bases). V was pared by 1 base and J by 3 bases, with 9 bases between. Germline V CDR1 and CDR2: SNHLY, FYNNEI. This CDR3 contains 15 residues. The CDR3 spells CASSEEAGYTGELFF. The CDR3 region has the DNA TGTGCCAGCAGTGAAGAAGCAGGGTACACCGGGGAGCTGTTTTTT.

This clonotype came up a few times. The CDR3 is CASSSYPGPVSYEQYF. CDR3 sequence (DNA): TGTGCCAGCAGCTCCTATCCGGGCCCCGTTTCCTACGAGCAGTACTTC. The chain recombines TRBV7-2 with TRBJ2-5; D remains ambiguous. The assigned J gene may be wrong: the sequence end matches TRBJ2-7 better. This CDR3 is built from 16 residues. CDR1 SGHTA and CDR2 FQGNSA come from the germline V gene.

This clonotype has more than one count but fewer than ten. V usage is TRBV9 and J usage is TRBJ1-3; 7 positions agree with TRBD1. Germline assignment: CDR1 SGDLS and CDR2 YYNGEE. This CDR3 is built from 15 residues. The J segment lost 4 bases and the V segment lost 0 bases, leaving 4 bases of the junction unmatched. The CDR3 DNA reads TGTGCCAGCAGCGTAGAGGACAGGCTAGGAAACACCATATATTTT. Protein sequence: CASSVEDRLGNTIYF.

The chain carries TRBV5-1 and TRBJ2-3; no clear D. The CDR3 consists of 14 residues. The V end lost 0 bases, the J end lost 5 bases, and 10 bases lay between the germline ends. Germline V gene sequence: CDR1 SGHRS, CDR2 YFSETQ. The CDR3 loop reads CASSLDPKGDTQYF. The CDR3 coding sequence is TGCGCCAGCAGCTTGGACCCAAAGGGAGATACGCAGTATTTT.